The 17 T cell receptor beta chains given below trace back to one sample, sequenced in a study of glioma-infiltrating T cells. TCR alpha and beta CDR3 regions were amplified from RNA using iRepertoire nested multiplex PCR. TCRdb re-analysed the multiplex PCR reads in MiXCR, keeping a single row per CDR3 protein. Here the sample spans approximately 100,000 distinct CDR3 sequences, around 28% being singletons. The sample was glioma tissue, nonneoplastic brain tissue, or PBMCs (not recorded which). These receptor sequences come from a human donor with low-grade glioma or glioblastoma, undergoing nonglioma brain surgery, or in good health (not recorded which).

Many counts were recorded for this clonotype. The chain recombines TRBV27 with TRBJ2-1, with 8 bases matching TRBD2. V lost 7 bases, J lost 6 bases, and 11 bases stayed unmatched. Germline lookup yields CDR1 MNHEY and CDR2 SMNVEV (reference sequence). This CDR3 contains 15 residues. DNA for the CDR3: TGTGCCAGCACCCCACTAGCGGAGATTTTCAATGAGCAGTTCTTC. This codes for CASTPLAEIFNEQFF.

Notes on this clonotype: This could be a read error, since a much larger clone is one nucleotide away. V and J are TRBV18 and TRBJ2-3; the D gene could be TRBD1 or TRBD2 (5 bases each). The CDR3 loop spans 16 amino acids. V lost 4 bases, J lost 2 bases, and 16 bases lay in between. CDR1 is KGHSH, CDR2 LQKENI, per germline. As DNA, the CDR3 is TGTGCCAGCTCACAAGCTTACGGGGCCCACACAGATACGCAGTATTTT. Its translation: CASSQAYGAHTDTQYF.

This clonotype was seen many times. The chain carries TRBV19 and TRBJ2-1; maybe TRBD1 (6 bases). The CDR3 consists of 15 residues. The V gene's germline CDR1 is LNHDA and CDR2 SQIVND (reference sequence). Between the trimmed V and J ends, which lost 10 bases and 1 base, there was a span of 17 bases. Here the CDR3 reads CATRGQLESYNEQFF. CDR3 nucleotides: TGTGCCACCCGAGGACAGCTAGAGTCCTACAATGAGCAGTTCTTC.

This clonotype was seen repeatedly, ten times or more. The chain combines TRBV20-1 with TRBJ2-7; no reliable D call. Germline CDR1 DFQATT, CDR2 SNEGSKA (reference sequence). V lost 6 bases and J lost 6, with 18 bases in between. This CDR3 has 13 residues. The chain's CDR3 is CSAKDGRVSEQYF. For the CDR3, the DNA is TGCAGTGCCAAGGACGGAAGGGTCTCCGAGCAGTACTTC.

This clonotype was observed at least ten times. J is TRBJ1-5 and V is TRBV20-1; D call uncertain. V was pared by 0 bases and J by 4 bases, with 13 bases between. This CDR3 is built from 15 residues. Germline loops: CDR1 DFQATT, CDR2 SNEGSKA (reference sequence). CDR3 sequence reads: CSAREIRPGNQPQHF. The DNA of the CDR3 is TGCAGTGCTAGAGAGATCCGTCCAGGAAATCAGCCCCAGCATTTT.

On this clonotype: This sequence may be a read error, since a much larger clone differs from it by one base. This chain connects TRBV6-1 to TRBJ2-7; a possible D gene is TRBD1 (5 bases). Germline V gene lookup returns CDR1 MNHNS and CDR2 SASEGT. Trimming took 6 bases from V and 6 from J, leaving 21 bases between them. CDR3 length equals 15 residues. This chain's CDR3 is CASSRNRWQPSEQYF. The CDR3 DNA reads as TGTGCCAGCAGCCGGAACAGGTGGCAACCGTCCGAGCAGTACTTC.

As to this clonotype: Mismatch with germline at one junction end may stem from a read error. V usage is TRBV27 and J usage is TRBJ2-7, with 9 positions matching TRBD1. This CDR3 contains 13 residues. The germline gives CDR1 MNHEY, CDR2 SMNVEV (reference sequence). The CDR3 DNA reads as TGTGCCAGCAGCATTACAGGGGGCTACAAGCAGTACTTC. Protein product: CASSITGGYKQYF.

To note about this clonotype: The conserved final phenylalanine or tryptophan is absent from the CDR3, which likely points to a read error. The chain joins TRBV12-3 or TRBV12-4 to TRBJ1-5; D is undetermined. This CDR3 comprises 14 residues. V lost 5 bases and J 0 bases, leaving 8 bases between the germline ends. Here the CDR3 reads CASSLSISNQPQHL. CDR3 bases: TGTGCCAGCAGTCTGTCCATTAGCAATCAGCCCCAGCATCTT.

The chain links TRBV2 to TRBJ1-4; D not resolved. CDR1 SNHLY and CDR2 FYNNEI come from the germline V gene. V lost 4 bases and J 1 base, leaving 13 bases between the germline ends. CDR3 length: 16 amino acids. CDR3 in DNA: TGTGCCAGCAGTGTACAGAGGAGCGGAACTAATGAAAAACTGTTTTTT. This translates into CASSVQRSGTNEKLFF.

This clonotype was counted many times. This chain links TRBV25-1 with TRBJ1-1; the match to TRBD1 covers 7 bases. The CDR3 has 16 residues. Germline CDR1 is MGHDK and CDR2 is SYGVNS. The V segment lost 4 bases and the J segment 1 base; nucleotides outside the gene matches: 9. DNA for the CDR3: TGTGCCAGCAGTGCGACCACAGGGGCGGGGAACACTGAAGCTTTCTTT. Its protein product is CASSATTGAGNTEAFF.

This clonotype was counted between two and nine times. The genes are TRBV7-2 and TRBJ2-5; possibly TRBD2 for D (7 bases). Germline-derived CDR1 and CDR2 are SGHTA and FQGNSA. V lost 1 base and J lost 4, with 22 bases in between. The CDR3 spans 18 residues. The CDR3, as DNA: TGTGCCAGCAGCTTAGAGAGCTTACAGGGAGGGAGTAGAGAGACCCAGTACTTC. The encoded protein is CASSLESLQGGSRETQYF.

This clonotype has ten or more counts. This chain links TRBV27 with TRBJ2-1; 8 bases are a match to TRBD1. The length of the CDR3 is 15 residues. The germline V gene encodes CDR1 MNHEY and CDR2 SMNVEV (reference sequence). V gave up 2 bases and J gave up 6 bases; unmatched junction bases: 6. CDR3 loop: CASSLKSGGFNEQFF. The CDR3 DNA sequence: TGTGCCAGCAGTTTAAAATCAGGGGGCTTCAATGAGCAGTTCTTC.

CDR3 bases: TGTGCCAGCAGAGCGGGGGGTGCAGATACGCAGTATTTT. Protein sequence: CASRAGGADTQYF. The rearrangement joins TRBV12-3 or TRBV12-4 to TRBJ2-3; 9 positions agree with TRBD2. Germline trimming cut 6 bases from V and 4 bases from J; bases unmatched to any gene: 2. CDR3 length equals 13 residues.

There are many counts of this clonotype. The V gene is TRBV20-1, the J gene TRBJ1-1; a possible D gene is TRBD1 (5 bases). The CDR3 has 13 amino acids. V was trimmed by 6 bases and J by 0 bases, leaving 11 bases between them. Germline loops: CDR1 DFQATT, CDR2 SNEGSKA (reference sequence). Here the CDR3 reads CSATEGVNTEAFF. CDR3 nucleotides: TGCAGTGCCACTGAAGGGGTGAACACTGAAGCTTTCTTT.

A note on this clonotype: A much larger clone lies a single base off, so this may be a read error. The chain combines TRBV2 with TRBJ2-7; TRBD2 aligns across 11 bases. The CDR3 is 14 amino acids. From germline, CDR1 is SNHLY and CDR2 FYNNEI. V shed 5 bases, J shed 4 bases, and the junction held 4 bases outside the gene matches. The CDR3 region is CASSRTSGWYEQYF. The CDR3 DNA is TGTGCCAGCAGTAGGACTAGCGGGTGGTACGAGCAGTACTTC.

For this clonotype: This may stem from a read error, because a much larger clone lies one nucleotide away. This CDR3 reads CASSLDGVTTEAFF. DNA for the CDR3: TGTGCCAGCAGTTTAGACGGGGTAACCACTGAAGCTTTCTTT. This chain links TRBV12-3 or TRBV12-4 with TRBJ1-1; D call uncertain. The CDR3 is made up of 14 amino acids. V shed 1 base and J shed 4 bases, with 10 bases lying between them.

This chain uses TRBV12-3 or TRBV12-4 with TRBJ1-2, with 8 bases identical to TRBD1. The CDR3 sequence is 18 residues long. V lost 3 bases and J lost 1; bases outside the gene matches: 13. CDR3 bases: TGTGCCAGCAGTTTTCTTTTGGATCCGGACAGGGATAACTATGGCTACACCTTC. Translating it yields CASSFLLDPDRDNYGYTF.